Reported below is one T cell receptor (beta chain). These data originate in a study of blood T cell repertoires in COVID-19. Cohort 3 recovery required two negative PCRs, clearance, or symptom resolution. Here immunoSEQ multiplex PCR was the method, and the copy in TCRdb shows in-frame clones only, minus some. The table includes hundreds of thousands of clones, less than 90% detected once. Sequencing was performed on PBMCs or T cells enriched from blood (not recorded which). This receptor was obtained from a woman aged 25 to 39 who had recovered from COVID-19.

CDR3 sequence reads: CASGGPTNRETQYF. The DNA for the CDR3 is TGTGCCAGCGGGGGCCCCACCAACAGAGAGACCCAGTACTTC. The gene calls are TRBV9 and TRBJ2-5; perhaps TRBD1 as D (6 bases). V lost 7 bases and J 4 bases, leaving 17 bases between the germline ends. Germline CDR1 reads SGDLS; CDR2 reads YYNGEE. The CDR3 has 14 amino acids.